Each of the 20 T cell receptor beta chains below was sequenced from the same sample in a study of radiotherapy plus CTLA-4 blockade in lung cancer. Clones were sequenced by immunoSEQ multiplex PCR, and TCRdb holds only the in-frame ones, with some missing. The sample contains 14,000 to 15,000 clones, less than 75% of which appear only once. Sequencing was performed on peripheral blood, taken from a patient treated with radiotherapy plus ipilimumab. The receptor source for this set is a human donor with non-small cell lung cancer whose response to radiotherapy plus ipilimumab could not be evaluated.

The gene calls are TRBV6-5 and TRBJ2-5; 12 bases align to TRBD2. V lost 6 bases to trimming and J lost 8 bases; unmatched junction nucleotides: 10. Germline lookup yields CDR1 MNHEY and CDR2 SVGAGI. The CDR3 is made up of 15 amino acids. The CDR3 protein is CASSSGLAGWDTQYF. The CDR3 bases are TGTGCCAGCAGCTCGGGACTAGCGGGTTGGGATACCCAGTACTTC.

This sequence joins TRBV5-1 and TRBJ2-2; the match to TRBD2 covers 14 bases. The CDR3 is made up of 16 amino acids. The germline CDR1 and CDR2 sequences are SGHRS and YFSETQ. Germline trimming cut 0 bases from V and 6 bases from J; bases unmatched to any gene: 1. CDR3 sequence reads: CASSLGTSGGPGELFF. CDR3 DNA: TGCGCCAGCAGCTTGGGGACTAGCGGGGGGCCCGGGGAGCTGTTTTTT.

The genes are TRBV5-1 and TRBJ1-1, with 7 bases aligning to TRBD1. Germline trimming cut 1 base from V and 1 base from J; bases unmatched to any gene: 4. Germline CDR1 reads SGHRS; CDR2 reads YFSETQ. The CDR3 is made up of 15 amino acids. In nucleotides, the CDR3 is TGCGCCAGCAGCTTGAGAGGGGGCGAGAACACTGAAGCTTTCTTT. Translation gives CASSLRGGENTEAFF.

V usage is TRBV30 and J usage is TRBJ1-2, with 8 bases that match TRBD1. V lost 3 bases, J lost 10 bases, and 13 bases stayed unmatched. Germline lookup yields CDR1 GTSNPN and CDR2 SVGIG (reference sequence). There are 14 residues in the CDR3. CDR3 nucleotide sequence: TGTGCCTGGAGATCCCCGGACAGGGTAGAAGCCTACACCTTC. This gives the protein CAWRSPDRVEAYTF.

The chain uses TRBV18 and TRBJ2-1; 9 bases align to TRBD1. Germline V gives CDR1 KGHSH, CDR2 LQKENI. This CDR3 contains 16 residues. V was pared by 4 bases and J by 2 bases, with 6 bases of the junction left unmatched. The CDR3 reads CASSQTRQGAYNEQFF. The CDR3 DNA is TGTGCCAGCTCACAAACAAGACAGGGGGCCTACAATGAGCAGTTCTTC.

The genes are TRBV4-1 and TRBJ1-2, with D possibly matching TRBD1 (5 bases). V lost 0 bases and J lost 4, with 18 bases in between. The germline V gene has CDR1 MGHRA and CDR2 YSYEKL. The CDR3 consists of 17 residues. For the CDR3, the DNA is TGCGCCAGCAGCCAAGATGGGGCAGGGAGGTTTTTCTATGGCTACACCTTC. It specifies CASSQDGAGRFFYGYTF.

The genes are TRBV30 and TRBJ1-1; possible D gene TRBD1, 6 bases. This CDR3 contains 18 residues. The ends were cut back, 0 bases at V and 1 base at J, with 21 bases in the middle. Germline V gene sequence: CDR1 GTSNPN, CDR2 SVGIG (reference sequence). The CDR3 sequence: CAWSVRYRTDITNTEAFF. The DNA for the CDR3 is TGTGCCTGGAGTGTACGTTATAGGACAGACATCACGAACACTGAAGCTTTCTTT.

The sample holds one count of this clone. V is TRBV5-4 and J is TRBJ2-5; TRBD2 might be the D (6 bases). This CDR3 region has 15 residues. The V gene lost 4 bases and the J gene lost 5 bases, with 18 bases spanning the gap. CDR1 and CDR2 from the germline V gene are SGHNT and YYREEE (reference sequence). CDR3 loop: CASSVIGTPVETQYF. The CDR3 coding sequence is TGTGCCAGCAGCGTCATTGGGACTCCCGTCGAGACCCAGTACTTC. The full variable domain, with the rest looked up from reference TRBV5-4 and TRBJ2-5, is ETGVTQSPTHLIKTRGQQVTLRCSSQSGHNTVSWYQQALGQGPQFIFQYYREEENGRGNFPPRFSGLQFPNYSSELNVNALELDDSALYLCASSVIGTPVETQYFGPGTRLLVL.

This chain connects TRBV7-2 to TRBJ1-6, with no clear D. V lost 5 bases and J 14 bases, leaving 16 bases between the germline ends. Germline V gene sequence: CDR1 SGHTA, CDR2 FQGNSA. This CDR3 contains 13 residues. CDR3 loop: CASSPPGPAALHF. The CDR3 DNA sequence: TGTGCCAGCAGCCCACCCGGTCCCGCGGCCCTCCACTTT.

Here the CDR3 reads CAWSSGRGTSVYNEQFF. For the CDR3, the DNA is TGTGCCTGGAGCAGCGGAAGAGGGACTAGCGTTTACAATGAGCAGTTCTTC. The J gene is TRBJ2-1, the V gene TRBV30; 10 bases are shared with TRBD2. The V gene end was trimmed by 3 bases and the J gene end by 4 bases; junction bases not matched to a gene: 12. Germline V gives CDR1 GTSNPN, CDR2 SVGIG (reference sequence). This CDR3 has 17 amino acids.

CDR3 DNA sequence: TGTGCCAGCAGTACTAGCGGGGGGGGCTACAATGAGCAGTTCTTC. Amino acid sequence: CASSTSGGGYNEQFF. V usage is TRBV5-4 and J usage is TRBJ2-1; 13 bases line up with TRBD2. Germline V CDR1 and CDR2: SGHNT, YYREEE (reference sequence). The junction had 2 bases not matched to a gene; V was cut back by 5 bases and J by 3 bases. This CDR3 has 15 amino acids.

This sequence joins TRBV30 and TRBJ2-1; 9 positions match TRBD2. Per germline, CDR1 GTSNPN and CDR2 SVGIG (reference sequence). The CDR3 is 15 residues long. V gave up 2 bases and J gave up 5 bases; unmatched junction bases: 7. This chain's CDR3 is CAWSKAGGLNNEQFF. Written as DNA, the CDR3 is TGTGCCTGGAGTAAGGCGGGGGGGCTAAACAATGAGCAGTTCTTC.

The genes are TRBV4-1 and TRBJ1-1; a possible D gene is TRBD1 (6 bases). V lost 1 base and J 0 bases, leaving 15 bases between the germline ends. This CDR3 is built from 17 residues. Germline CDR1 reads MGHRA; CDR2 reads YSYEKL. For the CDR3, the DNA is TGCGCCAGCAGCCAAGGGGGCCTTGGACAGATGAACACTGAAGCTTTCTTT. This encodes CASSQGGLGQMNTEAFF.

This clone was counted a few times. This chain connects TRBV28 to TRBJ2-7; D not resolved. The germline V gene has CDR1 MDHEN and CDR2 SYDVKM. Deletions cut 2 bases from V and 3 bases from J, with 8 bases between. This CDR3 spans 13 amino acids. This CDR3 is CASSLDMIYEQYF. The CDR3 DNA reads TGTGCCAGCAGTTTAGACATGATCTACGAGCAGTACTTC.

The chain combines TRBV30 with TRBJ1-2, with D tentatively TRBD1 (5 bases). Germline V lookup: CDR1 GTSNPN, CDR2 SVGIG (reference sequence). This CDR3 is built from 12 residues. The ends were cut back, 2 bases at V and 8 bases at J, with 12 bases in the middle. The CDR3 is CAWSKVEGGYTF. The CDR3 region has the DNA TGTGCCTGGAGTAAAGTGGAGGGGGGCTACACCTTC. Looking up the rest from reference TRBV30 and TRBJ1-2 gives the full variable domain: SQTIHQWPATLVQPVGSPLSLECTVEGTSNPNLYWYRQAAGRGLQLLFYSVGIGQISSEVPQNLSASRPQDRQFILSSKKLLLSDSGFYLCAWSKVEGGYTFGSGTRLTVV.

This clone is deemed medium-sized. The J gene is TRBJ2-1, the V gene TRBV13; tentatively, D is TRBD1 (6 bases). Per the germline V gene, CDR1 is PRHDT and CDR2 is FYEKMQ (reference sequence). The V end lost 5 bases, the J end lost 6 bases, and 11 bases lay between the germline ends. The CDR3 loop spans 13 amino acids. The CDR3 protein is CASSKGGRNEQFF. As DNA, the CDR3 is TGTGCCAGCAGCAAAGGGGGTCGCAATGAGCAGTTCTTC.

The rearrangement links TRBV5-8 to TRBJ1-5; TRBD1 might be the D (6 bases). The V gene lost 4 bases and the J gene lost 4 bases, with 12 bases spanning the gap. Germline V gene sequence: CDR1 SGHTS, CDR2 YDEGEE. CDR3 length: 14 amino acids. The CDR3 sequence is CASSRGHTNQPQHF. The DNA for the CDR3 is TGTGCCAGCAGCCGGGGACATACAAATCAGCCCCAGCATTTT.

This chain joins TRBV28 and TRBJ2-6; tentative D call: TRBD1 (5 bases). The CDR3 consists of 15 residues. The V gene's germline CDR1 is MDHEN and CDR2 SYDVKM. Trimming left V 4 bases short and J 0 bases short, with 7 bases between. CDR3 in DNA: TGTGCCAGCAGTTCCAGGGTCTCTGGGGCCAACGTCCTGACTTTC. It specifies CASSSRVSGANVLTF.

V and J are TRBV5-6 and TRBJ1-1; TRBD1 might be the D (6 bases). The CDR3 covers 15 residues. CDR1 and CDR2 (germline): SGHDT, YYEEEE. Trimming took 1 base from V and 12 from J, leaving 22 bases between them. CDR3 sequence: CASSLSRIVRQEPFF. As DNA, the CDR3 is TGTGCCAGCAGCTTGAGTAGGATCGTGCGACAGGAACCTTTCTTT.

This clone was detected only a few times. This chain connects TRBV7-8 to TRBJ1-5; D is undetermined. Germline CDR1 reads SGHVS; CDR2 reads FQNEAQ. CDR3 length equals 13 residues. V was cut by 5 bases and J by 4 bases, with 9 bases left in between. In DNA form, the CDR3 reads TGTGCCAGCAGCAGAGGTAGAAATCAGCCCCAGCATTTT. Translation: CASSRGRNQPQHF.